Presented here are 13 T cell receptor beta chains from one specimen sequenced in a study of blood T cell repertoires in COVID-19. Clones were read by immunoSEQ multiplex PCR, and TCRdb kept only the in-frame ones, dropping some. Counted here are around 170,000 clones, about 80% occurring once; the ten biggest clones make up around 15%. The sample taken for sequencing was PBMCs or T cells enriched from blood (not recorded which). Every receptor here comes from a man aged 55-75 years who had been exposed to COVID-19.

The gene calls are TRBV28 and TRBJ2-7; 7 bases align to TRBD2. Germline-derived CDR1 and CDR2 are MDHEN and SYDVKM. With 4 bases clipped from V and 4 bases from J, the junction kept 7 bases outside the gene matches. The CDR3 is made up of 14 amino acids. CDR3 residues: CASSSRGSSYEQYF. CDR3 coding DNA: TGTGCCAGCAGTTCGCGCGGGAGCTCGTACGAGCAGTACTTC.

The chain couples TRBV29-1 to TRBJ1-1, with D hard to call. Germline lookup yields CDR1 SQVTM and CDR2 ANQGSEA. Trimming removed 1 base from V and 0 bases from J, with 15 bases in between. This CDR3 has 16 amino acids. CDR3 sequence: CSVEGGLNPMNTEAFF. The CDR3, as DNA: TGCAGCGTTGAAGGTGGTCTAAACCCCATGAACACTGAAGCTTTCTTT.

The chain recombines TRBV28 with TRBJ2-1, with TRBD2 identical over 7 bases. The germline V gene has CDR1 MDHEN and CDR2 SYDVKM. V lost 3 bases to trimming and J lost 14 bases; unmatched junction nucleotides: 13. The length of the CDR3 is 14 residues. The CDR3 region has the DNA TGTGCCAGCAGTTTTATGACTAGCCTGGGGTTGAAGTTCTTC. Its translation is CASSFMTSLGLKFF.

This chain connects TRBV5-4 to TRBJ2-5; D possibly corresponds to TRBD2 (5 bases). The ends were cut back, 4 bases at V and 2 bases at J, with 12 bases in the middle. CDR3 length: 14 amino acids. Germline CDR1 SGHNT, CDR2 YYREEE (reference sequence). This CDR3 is CASSPTSSQETQYF. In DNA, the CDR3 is TGTGCCAGCAGCCCTACTAGTTCACAAGAGACCCAGTACTTC.

The CDR3 sequence: CASQPRGSTYEQYF. CDR3 bases: TGCGCCAGCCAGCCGCGGGGGTCTACCTACGAGCAGTACTTC. The rearrangement joins TRBV10-1 to TRBJ2-7; 7 bases map to TRBD2. This CDR3 region has 14 residues. The germline V gene has CDR1 WNHNN and CDR2 SYGVQD (reference sequence). After removal of 8 bases from V and 2 bases from J, the junction contained 9 bases not matched to a gene.

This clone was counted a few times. This CDR3 reads CASSFRGEQFF. Here the CDR3 DNA reads TGTGCCAGCAGTTTTCGAGGTGAGCAGTTCTTC. The chain carries TRBV12-3 or TRBV12-4 and TRBJ2-1; D remains ambiguous. The CDR3 loop spans 11 amino acids. V lost 3 bases and J lost 9, with 6 bases in between.

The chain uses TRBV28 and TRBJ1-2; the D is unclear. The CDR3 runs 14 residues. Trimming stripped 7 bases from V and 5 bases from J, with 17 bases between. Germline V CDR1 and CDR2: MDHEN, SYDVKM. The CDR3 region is CASTPLAEEYGYTF. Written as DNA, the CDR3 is TGTGCCAGCACCCCCTTGGCAGAAGAATATGGCTACACCTTC.

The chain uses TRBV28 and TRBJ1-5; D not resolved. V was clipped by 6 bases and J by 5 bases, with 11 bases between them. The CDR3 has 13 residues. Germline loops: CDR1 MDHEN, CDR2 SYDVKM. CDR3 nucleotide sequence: TGTGCCAGCAGCCCGGACTTTGATCAGCCCCAGCATTTT. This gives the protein CASSPDFDQPQHF.

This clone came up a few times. The CDR3 here is CASSLVASVSTDTQYF. The CDR3 DNA sequence: TGCGCCAGCAGCTTGGTGGCTAGCGTTAGCACAGATACGCAGTATTTT. The chain employs TRBV5-1 and TRBJ2-3, with a tentative D call TRBD2 (6 bases). Germline V gene lookup returns CDR1 SGHRS and CDR2 YFSETQ. The CDR3 covers 16 residues. The germline V and J ends were trimmed by 0 bases and 0 bases, with 11 bases remaining between them.

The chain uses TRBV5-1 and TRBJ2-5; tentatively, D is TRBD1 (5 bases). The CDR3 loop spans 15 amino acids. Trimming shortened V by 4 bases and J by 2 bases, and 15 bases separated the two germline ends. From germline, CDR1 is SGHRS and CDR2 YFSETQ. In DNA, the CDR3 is TGCGCCAGCAGCCGAGCAAGACAGACACAAGAGACCCAGTACTTC. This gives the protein CASSRARQTQETQYF.

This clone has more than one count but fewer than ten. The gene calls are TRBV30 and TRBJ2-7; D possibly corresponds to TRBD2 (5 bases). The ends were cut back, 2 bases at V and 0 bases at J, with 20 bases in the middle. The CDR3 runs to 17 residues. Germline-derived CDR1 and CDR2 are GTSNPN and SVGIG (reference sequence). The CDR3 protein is CAWSIMMGRSNSYEQYF. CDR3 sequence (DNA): TGTGCCTGGAGTATTATGATGGGGAGATCTAACTCCTACGAGCAGTACTTC. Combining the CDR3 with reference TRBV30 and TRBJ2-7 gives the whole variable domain SQTIHQWPATLVQPVGSPLSLECTVEGTSNPNLYWYRQAAGRGLQLLFYSVGIGQISSEVPQNLSASRPQDRQFILSSKKLLLSDSGFYLCAWSIMMGRSNSYEQYFGPGTRLTVT.

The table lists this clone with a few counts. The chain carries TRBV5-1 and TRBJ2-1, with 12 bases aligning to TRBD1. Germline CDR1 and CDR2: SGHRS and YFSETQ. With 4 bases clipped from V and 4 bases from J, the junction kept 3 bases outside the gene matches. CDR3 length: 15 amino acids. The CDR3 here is CASSGTGGSYNEQFF. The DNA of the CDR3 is TGCGCCAGCAGCGGGACAGGGGGCTCTTACAATGAGCAGTTCTTC.

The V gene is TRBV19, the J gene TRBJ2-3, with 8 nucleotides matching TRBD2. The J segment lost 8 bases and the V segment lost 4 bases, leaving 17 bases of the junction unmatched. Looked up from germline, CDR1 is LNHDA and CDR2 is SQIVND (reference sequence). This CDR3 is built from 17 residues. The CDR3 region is CASSSGGVRLAPVTQYF. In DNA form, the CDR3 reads TGTGCCAGTAGTAGCGGGGGCGTCCGACTAGCGCCCGTTACGCAGTATTTT.